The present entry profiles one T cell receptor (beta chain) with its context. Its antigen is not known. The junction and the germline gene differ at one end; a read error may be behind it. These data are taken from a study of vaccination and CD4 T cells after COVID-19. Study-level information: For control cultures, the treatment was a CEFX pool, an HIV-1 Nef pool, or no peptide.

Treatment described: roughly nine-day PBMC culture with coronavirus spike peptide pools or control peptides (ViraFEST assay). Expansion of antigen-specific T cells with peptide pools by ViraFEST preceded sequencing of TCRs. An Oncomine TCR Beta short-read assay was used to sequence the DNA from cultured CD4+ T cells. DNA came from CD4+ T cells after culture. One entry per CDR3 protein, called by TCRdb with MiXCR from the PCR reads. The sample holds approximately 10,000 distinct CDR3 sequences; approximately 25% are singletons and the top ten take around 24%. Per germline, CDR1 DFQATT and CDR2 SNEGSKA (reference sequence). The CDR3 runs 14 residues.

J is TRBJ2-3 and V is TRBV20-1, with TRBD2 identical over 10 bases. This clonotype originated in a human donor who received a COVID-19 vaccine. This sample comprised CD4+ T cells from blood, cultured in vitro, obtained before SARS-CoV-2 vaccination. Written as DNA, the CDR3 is TGCAGTGCTAGACAACCGGGACTAGCGCTGATCGCGGCTTTT. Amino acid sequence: CSARQPGLALIAAF.